What follows describes a single TCR beta chain. Its antigen is unknown. No per-base quality is available; no much larger clone lies one base away. The cohort consisted of 670 or so healthy bone marrow donors. At the time of sampling, every cohort member was nominally healthy, though immune exposures that went unrecorded were likely present. The donor was CMV seropositive and belonged to the group of about 290 seropositive cohort members. Every donor gave a peripheral blood sample, and the peripheral blood mononuclear cells from that sample were used for TCR beta sequencing. The Qiagen DNeasy Blood Extraction Kit was used to extract genomic DNA from the blood cell samples. The sample originates from a study of cytomegalovirus exposure and HLA in healthy donors (dated by TCRdb to 2017 to 2019). The study in broad terms: An earlier analysis of some 620 of the donors reported over 250 Gb of sequence data and about 120 million unique TCR beta sequences obtained from some 200 million T cells. About 320 gigabases of sequencing data and 80 million or so unique TCR sequences were included in an early release covering roughly 700 HLA-typed donors. Of the 350 to 400 genotyped donors, roughly 80% fell in the genetic ancestry cluster associated with self-reported Caucasian donors. The study aimed to test whether cataloging public T cell receptors could reveal signatures of past pathogen exposure. The study used immunosequencing to profile the T cell repertoires of more than 650 subjects and linked those repertoires to cytomegalovirus serostatus. A separate validation cohort of more than 100 different subjects was used in addition to the roughly 640-subject first cohort. To predict cytomegalovirus infection status, the study combined high-throughput TCR immunosequencing, statistical association of individual TCRs with disease status, and machine learning. To study patterns of TCR occurrence, a later analysis re-analyzed previously published TCR beta repertoires from several hundred donors and added high-resolution HLA genotyping. Rather than using new phenotypic data, the later analysis identified candidate immune exposures from TCR beta sequences and from how often those sequences occurred across donors. An earlier analysis of fewer than 750 of the donors used high-throughput TCR beta sequencing to judge whether each TCR beta V gene segment behaved as functional or pseudogenic. Alongside the repertoire data, information on donor age, sex, ethnicity and CMV serostatus was compiled. A later genetic analysis used genome-wide SNP genotypes for about 60% of the roughly 670 donors, treating that subset as a discovery cohort. Every repertoire in the discovery cohort had been generated on one and the same sequencing platform. HLA typing covered class I and class II loci at four-digit resolution. Typing coverage differed by locus: A, B, C, DRB1 and DQB1 were typed in about 620-640 donors, DQA1 in approximately 520, DPA1 in nearly 610, and DPB1 in 472. Because of strong linkage in the cohort, roughly five DR-DQ haplotypes were treated as single units for association and clustering. Among about 400 genotyped donors of the cohort, an average of approximately 220,000 unique TCR beta nucleotide sequences was sequenced per donor, of which 15% to 20% were non-productive. Summary of the overall study and its limitations: Specific HLA alleles were associated with 15,000 to 20,000 TCR beta sequences at a false discovery rate of 0.05 in a later analysis. Because HLA typing was unavailable for some donors at each locus, only the typed subset was used in association tests. The classifier was reported to diagnose cytomegalovirus status with high specificity and sensitivity in both the original and validation cohorts. Three of the identified cytomegalovirus-associated TCR beta chains were confirmed in vitro to be specific for cytomegalovirus antigens. A further reported finding was that TCR beta sequences accurately predicted the HLA-A and HLA-B alleles for most subjects in the first cohort. When HLA alleles, especially DR and DQ, strongly co-occurred, TCR associations were difficult to assign to individual alleles. According to a later analysis, parvovirus B19, influenza, CMV and Epstein-Barr virus appeared linked to several top co-occurrence clusters. Most TCR sequences were observed very rarely across donors, whereas some public TCRs were present in many individuals. In a later genetic analysis, fewer N-insertions in productive TCRs were reported among donors in an Asian-associated ancestry cluster than the roughly 710-donor mean. A later analysis found that most CMV-associated TCR beta chains appeared HLA-restricted, with HLA associations seemingly driven largely by CMV exposure. Because counts were too low, about 15 rarely observed V segments, including chromosome 9 orphons, were left out of the earlier analysis of some 640 of the donors. According to the authors, the approach could potentially be generalized to other disease states and immunological phenotypes. Immune exposure information for the cohort was limited to CMV serostatus. A cluster of highly shared sequence variants was judged likely to represent a technical artifact of the sequencing pipeline. In this cohort, only TCR beta chains were sequenced, and detectable features were limited by the absence of alpha or paired-chain data. Correlated functional status among segregating V segments might reflect linkage disequilibrium, but an unknown experimental factor could not be ruled out. In a later analysis, TCR association rates were found to vary across HLA loci, with the most associated TCRs seen for DRB1 alleles and the fewest for HLA-C alleles. A later genetic analysis associated a missense DCLRE1C variant with V-gene and J-gene trimming of TCR beta chains, and an independent cohort replicated the association. In an earlier analysis of about 550 of the donors, most TCR beta V segments were observed in productive rearrangements about 90% or about 30% of the time, broadly matching IMGT annotations. A total of 150 to 200 TCR beta chains were listed by the study as associated with cytomegalovirus. Roughly uniform sequencing depth across donors was assumed in presence/absence analyses, although this assumption may not hold. In a later analysis, HLA-associated TCR beta chains showed more clonal expansion and lower generation probabilities than non-associated chains that were equally common.

Libraries were made using the immunoSEQ multiplex PCR assay. A mixture of 60 forward primers for TCR Vbeta segments and 13 reverse primers for TCR Jbeta segments was used in the multiplex PCR. The CDR3 region of rearranged TCR beta genes was amplified from genomic DNA with a multiplex PCR assay. On the Illumina HiSeq System, the amplified TCR beta libraries were sequenced as 87-base-pair reads. On the authors' methods: A later analysis counted some 80 million unique TCR beta chains across the 666 repertoires, and some 11 million of these chains were shared by at least two donors. Raw reads were error-corrected and collapsed into unique sequences by a nearest-neighbor algorithm in which closely related sequences were merged to remove PCR and sequencing errors. To assign V, D and J gene segments, CDR3 sequences were aligned to IMGT reference sequences. For a sequence to be retained, a match of at least six nucleotides to both a V gene segment and a J gene segment was required. Rearrangements were called productive when the CDR3 lacked stop codons and stayed in frame with V and J; all others were non-productive. Following IMGT convention, CDR3 was defined as the stretch from the second conserved V-encoded cysteine up to the conserved J-encoded phenylalanine. Sequences without an unambiguous match to a single V gene segment were excluded from the earlier analysis of about 630 of the donors. An earlier analysis of 500 to 700 of the donors classified V segments as functional when productive rearrangements were above 56.7% and as segregating when the standard deviation between donors was above 5%. A statistical classification framework was built to diagnose cytomegalovirus status from the catalog of TCR beta chain sequences. In a later analysis, TCR nucleotide sequences were compared against IMGT/GENE-DB human TR gene sequences so that V and J genes could be assigned. A later analysis assigned CDR3 sequences and most-parsimonious VDJ recombination scenarios with the TCRdist pipeline. In a later analysis, each TCR beta chain was defined by its CDR3 amino acid sequence together with its V-gene family, and reads lacking a unique V-gene family were excluded. To address suspected cross-contamination and a sequencing artifact, a later analysis removed over 500 highly shared, low-generation-probability nucleotide sequences. For each public chain, a later analysis derived a clonal expansion index from normalized ranks of inferred template counts within each repertoire. In a later analysis, generation probabilities were computed using a VDJ recombination model fitted to out-of-frame rearrangements, and the results were checked against IGoR. A later analysis scored TCR-TCR, TCR-HLA and TCR-CMV co-occurrence with hypergeometric tests, applying a repertoire-size bias correction to TCR pairs. A later analysis estimated false discovery rates by permuting HLA or CMV assignments 20 times. A later analysis grouped co-occurring TCRs with DBSCAN, adding TCRdist sequence similarity when clustering within HLA-allele-positive subsets. Repertoires with fewer than 30,000 or more than 120,000 public chains, plus five repertoires with anomalous nucleotide sharing, were excluded from co-occurrence clustering. TCRdb took over this immuneACCESS table, retaining in-frame rearrangements with V and J assigned. Such tables are incomplete; in checked studies, under half of the missing clones stem from an unresolved V gene, and the remainder is unexplained. The DNA was the basis for D and trimming; V, J and clone size are from that table. Present in this sample are tens of thousands of clones, 70% to 80% of which were seen just once. Roughly 3% of the sample comes from the top ten.

Sequences were obtained from PBMCs. The receptor was derived from a man aged 50 to 59 in good health and CMV-seropositive.

The CDR3 loop reads CASSFSAGNEQFF. The nucleotides are TGTGCCAGCAGCTTCTCAGCGGGGAATGAGCAGTTCTTC. The sequence links TRBV11-3 to TRBJ2-1, and 7 bases in between align with TRBD2. Compared with germline, V lacks 3 bases and J lacks 7 bases; bases without a gene match: 3. The CDR3 numbers 13 residues from cysteine through phenylalanine. The retained sequence is limited to the CDR3, 39 bases, with the frame set at the first base. The germline V gene gives CDR1 as SGHNT and CDR2 as YENEEA.